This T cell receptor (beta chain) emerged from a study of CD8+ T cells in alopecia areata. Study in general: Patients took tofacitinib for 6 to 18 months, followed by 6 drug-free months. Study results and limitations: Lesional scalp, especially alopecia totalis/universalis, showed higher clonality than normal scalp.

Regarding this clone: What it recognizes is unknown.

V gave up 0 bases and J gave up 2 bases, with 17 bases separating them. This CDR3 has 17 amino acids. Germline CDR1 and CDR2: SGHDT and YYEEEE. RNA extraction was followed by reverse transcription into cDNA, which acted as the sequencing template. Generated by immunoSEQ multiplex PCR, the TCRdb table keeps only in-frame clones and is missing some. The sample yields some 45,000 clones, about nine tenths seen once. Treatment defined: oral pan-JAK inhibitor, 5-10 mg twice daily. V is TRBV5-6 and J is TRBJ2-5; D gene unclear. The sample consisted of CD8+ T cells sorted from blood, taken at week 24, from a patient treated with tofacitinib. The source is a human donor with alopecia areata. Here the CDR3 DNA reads TGTGCCAGCAGCTTGGCGGAACTACCATCGAAGCAAGAGACCCAGTACTTC. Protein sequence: CASSLAELPSKQETQYF.